The entry below describes one T cell receptor beta chain. Germline V gives CDR1 SGHDT, CDR2 YYEEEE. Trimming cost V 5 bases and J 7 bases, with 9 bases left between them. This CDR3 has 12 residues. As handled by the study authors: How many nucleated cells were present was estimated from reference gene primer amplification. The repertoire was sequenced with immunoSEQ multiplex PCR; TCRdb's copy has only in-frame clones and lacks some. V and J calls and clone size are copied from that table; D and trimming were computed from the DNA. The sample comprises roughly 250,000 clones, around 90% of which are singletons, and about 6% rests with the top ten. These data are taken from a study of blood T cell repertoires in COVID-19. Study-level background: Sites in the United States, Italy and Spain provided acute and convalescent COVID-19 samples.

Those enrolled, adults aged roughly 18 to 95 years, came from 20 to 25 US areas. Participants' reported clinical history set cohort assignment. Material for sequencing was PBMCs or T cells enriched from blood (not recorded which). This clonotype was obtained from a woman under 40 with acute COVID-19. V and J are TRBV5-6 and TRBJ2-2; D not resolved. The chain's CDR3 is CASSYTIGELFF. In nucleotides, the CDR3 is TGTGCCAGCAGTTACACAATCGGGGAGCTGTTTTTT.